These 10 T cell receptor beta chains share one sample of origin, sequenced in a study of blood T cell repertoires in COVID-19. Profiling relied on immunoSEQ multiplex PCR, and the TCRdb table lists in-frame clones only, not all of them. Of 140,000 to 150,000 clones listed, approximately 83% are singletons. The sample was peripheral blood. The origin of the receptors is a woman between 55 and 75 years old with COVID-19, enrolled during active disease.

The chain has TRBV4-1 and TRBJ2-1; weak D call: TRBD2 (5 bases). The CDR3 extends over 14 amino acids. The germline gives CDR1 MGHRA, CDR2 YSYEKL. With 3 bases removed from V and 5 bases from J, the gap between germline ends came to 11 bases. CDR3 sequence (DNA): TGCGCCAGCAGCCAGGGTGACTATCACAATGAGCAGTTCTTC. Protein sequence: CASSQGDYHNEQFF.

This rearrangement joins TRBV27 to TRBJ2-1; 8 bases match TRBD1. The length of the CDR3 is 16 residues. The germline V gene has CDR1 MNHEY and CDR2 SMNVEV (reference sequence). J lost 8 bases, V lost 8 bases, and 17 bases had no gene match. CDR3 sequence: CASETSGTGRLDEQFF. The DNA of the CDR3 is TGTGCCAGCGAAACATCCGGGACAGGTCGTCTGGATGAGCAGTTCTTC.

The V call is TRBV13, the J call TRBJ1-4; D might be TRBD1 (6 bases). The CDR3 covers 15 residues. With 0 bases removed from V and 6 bases from J, the gap between germline ends came to 11 bases. Germline V gene lookup returns CDR1 PRHDT and CDR2 FYEKMQ (reference sequence). DNA of the CDR3: TGTGCCAGCAGCTTAGGTACAGGGACACATGAAAAACTGTTTTTT. Translating gives CASSLGTGTHEKLFF.

The rearrangement links TRBV5-5 to TRBJ2-5; 9 nucleotides agree with TRBD1. The CDR3 spans 13 residues. CDR1 is SGHKS, CDR2 YYEKEE, per germline (reference sequence). V lost 4 bases and J lost 5; bases outside the gene matches: 3. CDR3 in amino acids: CASSLGQGETQYF. The DNA of the CDR3 is TGTGCCAGCAGCCTAGGACAGGGGGAGACCCAGTACTTC. Full variable domain (outside the CDR3, taken from reference TRBV5-5 and TRBJ2-5): DAGVTQSPTHLIKTRGQQVTLRCSPISGHKSVSWYQQVLGQGPQFIFQYYEKEERGRGNFPDRFSARQFPNYSSELNVNALLLGDSALYLCASSLGQGETQYFGPGTRLLVL.

J is TRBJ1-1 and V is TRBV5-6; 9 bases are a match to TRBD1. The CDR3 totals 15 residues. V was pared by 2 bases and J by 4 bases, with 6 bases of the junction left unmatched. From germline, CDR1 is SGHDT and CDR2 YYEEEE. CDR3 loop: CASSFRTGEFTEAFF. The CDR3 DNA reads as TGTGCCAGCAGCTTTCGGACAGGGGAGTTCACTGAAGCTTTCTTT.

This chain links TRBV29-1 with TRBJ1-6; D is possibly TRBD1 (6 bases). CDR1 and CDR2 (germline): SQVTM, ANQGSEA. This CDR3 spans 14 amino acids. Trimming left V 3 bases short and J 4 bases short, with 10 bases between. CDR3 amino acids: CSVDSGEYNSPLHF. The CDR3 region has the DNA TGCAGCGTTGATTCAGGGGAATATAATTCACCCCTCCACTTT.

The J gene is TRBJ1-2, the V gene TRBV21-1; the DNA was not compared with TRBD1, the D call given in the table. TRBV21-1 is deemed a pseudogene. This CDR3 comprises 16 residues. CDR3 coding DNA: TGTGCCAGCAGCAAATCGGACAGGGCCAGGAGCTATGGCTACACCTTC. Protein: CASSKSDRARSYGYTF.

The V gene is TRBV5-4, the J gene TRBJ2-7; 8 bases map to TRBD1. Germline V lookup: CDR1 SGHNT, CDR2 YYREEE (reference sequence). The V gene end was trimmed by 4 bases and the J gene end by 3 bases; junction bases not matched to a gene: 18. CDR3 length equals 18 residues. The DNA for the CDR3 is TGTGCCAGCAGCCGGCCCCGGAGACAGGGGAAGAGGGACTACGAGCAGTACTTC. Its translation is CASSRPRRQGKRDYEQYF.

J is TRBJ1-2 and V is TRBV7-9; possible D gene TRBD1, 5 bases. The CDR3 is 16 residues long. V dropped 0 bases and J dropped 1 base, with 12 bases sitting between them. CDR1 SEHNR and CDR2 FQNEAQ come from the germline V gene (reference sequence). The CDR3 region is CASSLAYRSLNYGYTF. CDR3 coding DNA: TGTGCCAGCAGCTTAGCGTACAGGAGCCTTAACTATGGCTACACCTTC.

This chain connects TRBV2 to TRBJ1-3; unclear D gene. Trimming left V 2 bases short and J 7 bases short, with 3 bases between. The CDR3 is 11 amino acids. Germline CDR1 SNHLY, CDR2 FYNNEI. The CDR3 region is CASSEQNTIYF. CDR3 nucleotide sequence: TGTGCCAGCAGTGAACAGAACACCATATATTTT.